A single sample is the source of the 27 T cell receptor beta chains below, sequenced in a study of cytomegalovirus exposure and HLA in healthy donors. PCR involved 60 Vbeta and 13 Jbeta primers. Assay used: immunoSEQ multiplex PCR; TCRdb lists only in-frame clones, some missing. The sample comprises 100,000 to 150,000 clones, roughly a tenth of which are singletons, and around 4.6% rests with the top ten. What was sequenced was PBMCs. Receptors were obtained from a young woman in good health and CMV-seropositive.

This chain uses TRBV5-4 with TRBJ2-3, with D uncertain. The CDR3 contains 14 residues. The V end was cut by 4 bases, the J end by 5 bases, with 14 bases between. Germline V gene data show CDR1 as SGHNT and CDR2 as YYREEE (reference sequence). CDR3 nucleotides: TGTGCCAGCAGCACCCTGAACCCGGGAGATACGCAGTATTTT. This translates into CASSTLNPGDTQYF.

This clone was detected only a few times. Different DNA sequences within this sample yield the same CDR3. This sequence joins TRBV9 and TRBJ2-7; the match to TRBD1 covers 7 bases. This CDR3 is 14 amino acids long. J lost 6 bases, V lost 0 bases, and 6 bases had no gene match. The germline CDR1 and CDR2 sequences are SGDLS and YYNGEE. The chain's CDR3 is CASSVAYRGGEQYF. CDR3 DNA sequence: TGTGCCAGCAGCGTAGCCTACAGGGGCGGCGAGCAGTACTTC.

This clone was counted a few times. The chain joins TRBV27 to TRBJ1-2; D gene unclear. Trimming left V 5 bases short and J 6 bases short, with 13 bases between. This CDR3 contains 13 residues. The V gene's germline CDR1 is MNHEY and CDR2 SMNVEV (reference sequence). DNA of the CDR3: TGTGCCAGCAGTGTGTTCGGAGGAGATGGCTACACCTTC. Amino acids: CASSVFGGDGYTF.

This clone turned up a few times. The chain joins TRBV25-1 to TRBJ1-1, with 8 bases fitting TRBD1. The CDR3 has 15 amino acids. V was clipped by 5 bases and J by 1 base; unmatched bases: 6. Per the germline V gene, CDR1 is MGHDK and CDR2 is SYGVNS. CDR3 sequence reads: CASSPGGIKNTEAFF. In DNA, the CDR3 is TGTGCCAGCAGTCCAGGGGGCATAAAGAACACTGAAGCTTTCTTT.

The chain couples TRBV5-5 to TRBJ2-7; D not certain. Trimming took off 2 bases at V and 6 bases at J, with 12 bases between the two ends. Germline CDR1 SGHKS, CDR2 YYEKEE (reference sequence). The CDR3 is 13 residues long. CDR3 protein: CASSFHVSSEQYF. The CDR3 nucleotides read TGTGCCAGCAGCTTTCATGTGTCCAGCGAGCAGTACTTC.

The chain uses TRBV10-2 and TRBJ2-7; tentatively, D is TRBD1 (6 bases). The germline V and J ends were trimmed by 5 bases and 3 bases, with 11 bases remaining between them. The V gene's germline CDR1 is WSHSY and CDR2 SAAADI. The CDR3 has 13 amino acids. The CDR3 is CASSPGQIYEQYF. For the CDR3, the DNA is TGCGCCAGCAGTCCGGGACAAATCTACGAGCAGTACTTC.

Only a few counts were recorded for this clone. This chain uses TRBV9 with TRBJ1-5; perhaps TRBD1 as D (5 bases). V was shortened by 5 bases and J by 7 bases, with 16 bases between the two germline ends. This CDR3 comprises 14 residues. From germline, CDR1 is SGDLS and CDR2 YYNGEE. The CDR3 DNA sequence: TGTGCCAGCAGTCAGGGTGGTCGATACCAGCCCCAGCATTTT. Its protein product is CASSQGGRYQPQHF.

The V call is TRBV30, the J call TRBJ2-7; 8 bases align to TRBD1. V lost 5 bases and J lost 2; bases outside the gene matches: 8. There are 14 residues in the CDR3. CDR1 is GTSNPN, CDR2 SVGIG, per germline (reference sequence). The CDR3 DNA reads as TGTGCCTGGGCCCAGGGGGCGCTTCCCTACGAGCAGTACTTC. Translation: CAWAQGALPYEQYF. The whole variable domain, filled in from reference TRBV30 and TRBJ2-7, reads SQTIHQWPATLVQPVGSPLSLECTVEGTSNPNLYWYRQAAGRGLQLLFYSVGIGQISSEVPQNLSASRPQDRQFILSSKKLLLSDSGFYLCAWAQGALPYEQYFGPGTRLTVT.

The CDR3 here is CASSSTGLGDTQYF. As DNA, the CDR3 is TGTGCCAGCAGCTCGACAGGGTTAGGGGATACGCAGTATTTT. This sequence joins TRBV7-6 and TRBJ2-3; 7 bases align to TRBD1. The CDR3 sequence is 14 residues long. Germline assignment: CDR1 SGHVS and CDR2 FNYEAQ. The trim removed 4 bases at V and 6 bases at J, leaving 7 bases unmatched.

This clone was counted between two and nine times. This chain links TRBV11-2 with TRBJ2-7, with 10 positions matching TRBD1. The CDR3 consists of 16 residues. CDR1 and CDR2 (germline): SGHAT, FQNNGV. V was clipped by 5 bases and J by 6 bases; unmatched bases: 13. CDR3 nucleotides: TGTGCCAGCAGCCTACCGACCGGGACAGGGGCCTTCGAGCAGTACTTC. Amino acids: CASSLPTGTGAFEQYF.

This clone was counted between two and nine times. This chain links TRBV25-1 with TRBJ2-2; 7 bases align to TRBD1. V was pared by 4 bases and J by 0 bases, with 5 bases of the junction left unmatched. CDR1 MGHDK and CDR2 SYGVNS come from the germline V gene. This CDR3 has 16 residues. This CDR3 reads CASSVTGTANTGELFF. The CDR3 nucleotides are TGTGCCAGCAGTGTCACCGGGACAGCGAACACCGGGGAGCTGTTTTTT.

This clone was seen only a few times. The CDR3 protein is CASSLSGSDTGELFF. The CDR3 DNA reads TGTGCCAGCAGTTTAAGCGGGAGCGACACCGGGGAGCTGTTTTTT. V gene TRBV2 combines with J gene TRBJ2-2, with 8 nucleotides matching TRBD2. The CDR3 extends over 15 amino acids. The V and J ends lost 5 bases and 3 bases, in that order; junction bases with no gene match: 5. The germline CDR1 and CDR2 sequences are SNHLY and FYNNEI.

The J gene is TRBJ2-2, the V gene TRBV7-6, with D perhaps matching TRBD1 (6 bases). V lost 1 base and J lost 0, with 6 bases in between. CDR1 and CDR2 (germline): SGHVS, FNYEAQ. The CDR3 spans 15 residues. CDR3 region: CASSLGGPNTGELFF. The CDR3 nucleotides are TGTGCCAGCAGCTTAGGGGGGCCGAACACCGGGGAGCTGTTTTTT. Full variable domain (rest looked up from reference TRBV7-6 and TRBJ2-2): GAGVSQSPRYKVTKRGQDVALRCDPISGHVSLYWYRQALGQGPEFLTYFNYEAQQDKSGLPNDRFSAERPEGSISTLTIQRTEQRDSAMYRCASSLGGPNTGELFFGEGSRLTVL.

The chain couples TRBV5-4 to TRBJ2-1; TRBD2 aligns across 8 bases. The CDR3 covers 13 residues. Germline lookup yields CDR1 SGHNT and CDR2 YYREEE (reference sequence). After removal of 3 bases from V and 9 bases from J, the junction contained 5 bases not matched to a gene. CDR3 DNA sequence: TGTGCCAGCAGCTCGGGACTAGTAGGTGAGCAGTTCTTC. This sequence encodes CASSSGLVGEQFF.

This clone showed up just a few times. V is TRBV2 and J is TRBJ2-3; D possibly corresponds to TRBD2 (6 bases). CDR1 is SNHLY and CDR2 is FYNNEI in the germline V gene. Between the trimmed V and J ends, which lost 10 bases and 3 bases, there was a span of 11 bases. This CDR3 comprises 12 residues. The CDR3 DNA reads as TGTGCCACCAGACTAGTGACAGATACGCAGTATTTT. As protein: CATRLVTDTQYF. The complete variable domain, with remaining parts taken from reference TRBV2 and TRBJ2-3, reads EPEVTQTPSHQVTQMGQEVILRCVPISNHLYFYWYRQILGQKVEFLVSFYNNEISEKSEIFDDQFSVERPDGSNFTLKIRSTKLEDSAMYFCATRLVTDTQYFGPGTRLTVL.

A few counts support this clone. The J gene is TRBJ2-5, the V gene TRBV28; the match to TRBD2 covers 9 bases. Germline V CDR1 and CDR2: MDHEN, SYDVKM. The V segment lost 4 bases and the J segment 5 bases; nucleotides outside the gene matches: 5. The length of the CDR3 is 14 residues. The CDR3 here is CASSYVGLAETQYF. CDR3 DNA: TGTGCCAGCAGTTATGTTGGACTAGCGGAGACCCAGTACTTC.

The rearrangement joins TRBV28 to TRBJ1-2, with a weak D call TRBD1 (6 bases). The CDR3 spans 15 residues. V shed 6 bases and J shed 4 bases, with 18 bases lying between them. Germline CDR1 is MDHEN and CDR2 is SYDVKM. The CDR3 coding sequence is TGTGCCAGCAGACCTCAGGGGACCCTAACCTATGGCTACACCTTC. Protein product: CASRPQGTLTYGYTF.

J is TRBJ1-3 and V is TRBV5-8; 8 nucleotides align to TRBD1. The CDR3 runs to 16 residues. Germline assignment: CDR1 SGHTS and CDR2 YDEGEE. With 5 bases clipped from V and 4 bases from J, the junction kept 11 bases outside the gene matches. Written as DNA, the CDR3 is TGTGCCAGCAGTCCACTAGGACAGGGATCGGGAAACACCATATATTTT. Amino acid sequence: CASSPLGQGSGNTIYF.

This clone was found a few times. The gene calls are TRBV4-1 and TRBJ2-5, with D possibly matching TRBD1 (6 bases). V lost 5 bases and J lost 5, with 18 bases in between. Germline V gene data show CDR1 as MGHRA and CDR2 as YSYEKL. The CDR3 loop spans 15 amino acids. The CDR3 is CASSLSGQPSETQYF. In nucleotides, the CDR3 is TGCGCCAGCAGCTTATCGGGACAACCCTCGGAGACCCAGTACTTC.

V is TRBV5-1 and J is TRBJ2-1; 9 bases are shared with TRBD1. With V trimmed by 2 bases and J by 7 bases, 4 bases remained unmatched. Germline-derived CDR1 and CDR2 are SGHRS and YFSETQ. The CDR3 is made up of 14 amino acids. The CDR3 spells CASSFTGGLNEQFF. As DNA, the CDR3 is TGCGCCAGCAGCTTCACAGGGGGCTTGAATGAGCAGTTCTTC.

This clone was seen a handful of times. The chain uses TRBV30 and TRBJ2-7; D is perhaps TRBD1 (6 bases). The CDR3 runs 14 residues. CDR1 is GTSNPN and CDR2 is SVGIG in the germline V gene (reference sequence). Trimming shortened V by 0 bases and J by 5 bases, and 14 bases separated the two germline ends. CDR3 bases: TGTGCCTGGAGTGTTCCCACAGGGATCCACGAGCAGTACTTC. This codes for CAWSVPTGIHEQYF.

The genes are TRBV5-1 and TRBJ1-2; unclear D gene. With 4 bases removed from V and 7 bases from J, the gap between germline ends came to 11 bases. This CDR3 comprises 12 residues. CDR1 and CDR2 from the germline V gene are SGHRS and YFSETQ. CDR3 region: CASSRGDGGYTF. The CDR3 DNA reads as TGCGCCAGCAGCCGGGGAGACGGTGGCTACACCTTC. Drawing the rest from reference TRBV5-1 and TRBJ1-2, the complete variable domain is KAGVTQTPRYLIKTRGQQVTLSCSPISGHRSVSWYQQTPGQGLQFLFEYFSETQRNKGNFPGRFSGRQFSNSRSEMNVSTLELGDSALYLCASSRGDGGYTFGSGTRLTVV.

In its sample, this clone was seen a few times. CDR3 nucleotides: TGTGCCAGCAGCGGGTTGGGGAGATCCGGAAACACCATATATTTT. It is translated as CASSGLGRSGNTIYF. The rearrangement joins TRBV27 to TRBJ1-3, with no clear D. CDR1 MNHEY and CDR2 SMNVEV come from the germline V gene (reference sequence). The CDR3 has 15 residues. Trimming left V 6 bases short and J 4 bases short, with 16 bases between.

This clone has a handful of counts. V and J are TRBV7-8 and TRBJ1-3; maybe TRBD1 (5 bases). This CDR3 spans 14 amino acids. V was clipped by 0 bases and J by 4 bases, with 7 bases between them. CDR1 and CDR2 (germline): SGHVS, FQNEAQ. The CDR3 is CASSLAGQGNTIYF. The DNA of the CDR3 is TGTGCCAGCAGCTTAGCGGGGCAAGGAAACACCATATATTTT.

The chain carries TRBV30 and TRBJ2-6, with D possibly TRBD1 on 5 matching bases. The germline V and J ends were trimmed by 1 base and 2 bases, with 18 bases remaining between them. CDR1 is GTSNPN, CDR2 SVGIG, per germline (reference sequence). There are 18 residues in the CDR3. CDR3 loop: CAWSDRKGRVTGANVLTF. For the CDR3, the DNA is TGTGCCTGGAGTGATAGGAAGGGGCGCGTGACTGGGGCCAACGTCCTGACTTTC.

This clone was detected a few times. For the CDR3, the DNA is TGTGCCAGCCACGGAGCGGCAGATACGCAGTATTTT. This translates into CASHGAADTQYF. This chain uses TRBV19 with TRBJ2-3, with D maybe TRBD2 (5 bases). V gave up 9 bases and J gave up 4 bases, with 11 bases separating them. The CDR3 is made up of 12 amino acids. From germline, CDR1 is LNHDA and CDR2 SQIVND (reference sequence).

The table lists this clone with a few counts. The genes are TRBV15 and TRBJ2-7; tentative D call: TRBD1 (8 bases). Germline loops: CDR1 LNHNV, CDR2 YYDKDF (reference sequence). V lost 5 bases, J lost 6 bases, and 23 bases lay in between. This CDR3 is built from 16 residues. The CDR3 DNA sequence: TGTGCCACCAGCGTGGGAGGGGGGCAGGGGGCTAGCGAGCAGTACTTC. This gives the protein CATSVGGGQGASEQYF.